This TCR beta chain was sequenced in a study of immune heterogeneity within non-small cell lung tumors. Study background: The tumor set comprised a handful of squamous cell carcinomas and nine to ten non-squamous carcinomas (plus 1 not otherwise specified).

This clonotype was seen at least ten times. Its antigen is unidentified. Amplifying TCR beta CDR3 involved multiplex PCR carried out with 32 V and 13 J primers. One entry per CDR3 protein results from TCRdb running MiXCR on the multiplex PCR reads. This repertoire shows around 4,200 distinct CDR3 sequences, around 24% found once; its top ten account for around 9.5%. The CDR3 spans 15 residues. V was pared by 6 bases and J by 3 bases, with 5 bases of the junction left unmatched. Germline V lookup: CDR1 MNHNS, CDR2 SASEGT. The study's findings and limits: Comparison across individual patients showed largely distinct high-frequency T-cell receptor beta clonotypes. Higher local tumor mutational burden went with moderately higher local T-cell clonality, R approximately 0.36.

Each sample used 600 ng of genomic DNA from bulk tumor tissue. Widely spaced biopsies, several per primary tumor, were obtained at surgery. Samples came from untreated patients having curative surgery for newly diagnosed non-small cell lung cancer. This receptor was identified in a man between 50 and 59 years old with non-small cell lung cancer. The sample comprised lung tumor tissue. The chain combines TRBV6-1 with TRBJ2-1; TRBD1 agrees at 10 bases. CDR3 protein: CASRRDRGVYNEQFF. The CDR3 DNA reads as TGTGCCAGCAGGAGGGACAGGGGCGTCTACAATGAGCAGTTCTTC.